The T cell receptor (beta chain) described here comes from a study of blood T cells in healthy people across ages. Then a second PCR, running roughly 7 to 11 cycles, was carried out with a sample-barcoded 5' primer and a J-beta primer mix. TCRdb processed the 5' RACE reads anew with MiXCR; each CDR3 protein has one entry. The sample has approximately 800,000 distinct CDR3 sequences, roughly 50% seen once; the top ten hold about two fifths. Germline CDR1 reads SQVTM; CDR2 reads ANQGSEA. The CDR3 has 19 residues. Between the trimmed V and J ends, which lost 8 bases and 0 bases, there was a span of 26 bases.

V gene TRBV29-1 combines with J gene TRBJ2-6; tentatively, D is TRBD2 (6 bases). This TCR derives from an older man in good health. The sequenced sample was blood. The CDR3 DNA reads TGCAGCTCCCCCAACCATGGGACTCCCTACAGCTCTGGGGCCAACGTCCTGACTTTC. Its translation: CSSPNHGTPYSSGANVLTF.